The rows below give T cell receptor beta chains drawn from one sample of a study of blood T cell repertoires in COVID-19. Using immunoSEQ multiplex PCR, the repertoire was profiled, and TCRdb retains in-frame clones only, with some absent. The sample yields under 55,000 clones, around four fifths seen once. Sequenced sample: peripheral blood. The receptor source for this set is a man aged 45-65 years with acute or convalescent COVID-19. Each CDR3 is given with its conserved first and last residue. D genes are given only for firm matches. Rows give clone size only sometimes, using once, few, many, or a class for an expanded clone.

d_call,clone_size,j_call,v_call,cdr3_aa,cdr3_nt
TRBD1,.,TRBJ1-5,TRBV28,CASSLWTGGNQPQHF,TGTGCCAGCAGTTTATGGACAGGGGGCAATCAGCCCCAGCATTTT
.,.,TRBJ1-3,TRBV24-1,CATSDLLAGRAGNTIYF,TGTGCCACCAGTGATTTGCTCGCGGGGAGGGCAGGAAACACCATATATTTT
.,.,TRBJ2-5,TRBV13,CASTRAEEQETQYF,TGTGCCAGCACCCGAGCGGAGGAGCAAGAGACCCAGTACTTC
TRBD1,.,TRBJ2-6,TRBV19,CASGGQGRSGANVLTF,TGTGCCAGTGGGGGACAGGGTCGCTCTGGGGCCAACGTCCTGACTTTC
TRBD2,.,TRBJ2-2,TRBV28,CASSTQPGLPNTGELFF,TGTGCCAGCAGTACCCAGCCGGGACTACCGAACACCGGGGAGCTGTTTTTT
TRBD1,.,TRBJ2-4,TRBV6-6,CASSYLDRDDIQYF,TGTGCCAGCAGTTACTTGGACAGGGATGACATTCAGTACTTC
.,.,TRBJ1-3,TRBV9,CASSAYRVPSGNTIYF,TGTGCCAGCAGCGCGTACAGGGTTCCCTCTGGAAACACCATATATTTT
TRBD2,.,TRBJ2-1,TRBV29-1,CSVERGYNEQFF,TGCAGCGTTGAGCGGGGGTACAATGAGCAGTTCTTC
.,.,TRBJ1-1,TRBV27,CASSPFRGFRDTEAFF,TGTGCCAGCAGTCCCTTTAGGGGTTTTAGGGACACTGAAGCTTTCTTT
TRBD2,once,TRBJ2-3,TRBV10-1,CASSTGLVVGTQYF,TGCGCCAGCAGCACGGGACTAGTCGTTGGTACGCAGTATTTT
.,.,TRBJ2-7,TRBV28,CASSDLRVYEQYF,TGTGCCAGCAGTGACTTGAGGGTGTACGAGCAGTACTTC
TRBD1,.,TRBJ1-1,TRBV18,CATQQGRMNTEAFF,TGTGCCACCCAACAGGGGAGGATGAACACTGAAGCTTTCTTT
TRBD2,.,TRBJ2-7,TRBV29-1,CSAESRTSFTYEQYF,TGCAGTGCTGAATCCCGGACTAGTTTCACCTACGAGCAGTACTTC
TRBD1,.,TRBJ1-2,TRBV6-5,CASNPGQGTAGYTF,TGTGCCAGCAACCCGGGACAGGGAACGGCCGGCTACACCTTC
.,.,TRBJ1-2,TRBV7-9,CASSLGGTGYGYTF,TGTGCCAGCAGCTTAGGGGGGACTGGCTATGGCTACACCTTC
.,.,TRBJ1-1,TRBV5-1,CASSTGTNTEAFF,TGCGCCAGCAGCACAGGGACAAACACTGAAGCTTTCTTT
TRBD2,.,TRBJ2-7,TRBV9,CASSVERERSYEQYF,TGTGCCAGCAGCGTAGAGCGGGAGCGCTCCTACGAGCAGTACTTC
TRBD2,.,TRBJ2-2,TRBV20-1,CSASLRGGLNTGELFF,TGCAGTGCTAGTCTACGGGGGGGGCTTAACACCGGGGAGCTGTTTTTT
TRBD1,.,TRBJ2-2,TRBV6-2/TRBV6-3,CASSPTGGRTGELFF,TGTGCCAGCAGTCCGACAGGGGGGAGGACCGGGGAGCTGTTTTTT
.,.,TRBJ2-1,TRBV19,CASSIGAEVHNEQFF,TGTGCCAGTAGTATCGGTGCGGAAGTACATAATGAGCAGTTCTTC
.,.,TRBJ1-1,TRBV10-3,CAISPGEATEAFF,TGTGCCATCTCCCCCGGGGAGGCCACTGAAGCTTTCTTT
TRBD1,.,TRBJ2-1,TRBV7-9,CASSSGTANEQFF,TGTGCCAGCAGTTCCGGGACAGCCAATGAGCAGTTCTTC
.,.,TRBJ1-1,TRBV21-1,CASSKEEGNRGMNTEAFF,TGTGCCAGCAGCAAAGAAGAGGGGAACAGGGGAATGAACACTGAAGCTTTCTTT
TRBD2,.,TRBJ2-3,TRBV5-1,CASSSRRSGGPTDTQYF,TGCGCCAGCAGCTCCCGAAGGAGCGGGGGGCCCACAGATACGCAGTATTTT
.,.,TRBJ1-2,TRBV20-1,CSASRQVGGYTF,TGCAGTGCTAGTAGACAGGTTGGTGGCTACACCTTC
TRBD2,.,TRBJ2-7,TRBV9,CASSVGLAGSTYEQYF,TGTGCCAGCAGCGTAGGTCTAGCGGGATCTACCTACGAGCAGTACTTC
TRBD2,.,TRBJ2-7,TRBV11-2,CASSLEVAGLYEQYF,TGTGCCAGCAGCTTAGAGGTAGCGGGATTATACGAGCAGTACTTC
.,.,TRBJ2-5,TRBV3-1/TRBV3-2,CASSPVGVRGETQYF,TGTGCCAGCAGCCCGGTGGGCGTCAGGGGAGAGACCCAGTACTTC
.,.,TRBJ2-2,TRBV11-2,CASSRTVQELFF,TGTGCCAGCAGCAGGACAGTTCAGGAGCTGTTTTTT
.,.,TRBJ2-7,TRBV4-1,CASSQEPPTAYEQYF,TGCGCCAGCAGCCAAGAACCCCCCACGGCCTACGAGCAGTACTTC
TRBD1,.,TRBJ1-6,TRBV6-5,CASSPGTGRSPLHF,TGTGCCAGCAGCCCCGGGACAGGACGGTCACCCCTCCACTTT
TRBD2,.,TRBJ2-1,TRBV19,CASSGGRAREYNEQFF,TGTGCCAGTAGTGGGGGGAGGGCCCGGGAATACAATGAGCAGTTCTTC
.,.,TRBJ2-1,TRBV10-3,CAISDYELSSSYNEQFF,TGTGCCATCAGTGATTATGAGCTTTCGAGCTCCTACAATGAGCAGTTCTTC
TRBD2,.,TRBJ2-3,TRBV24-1,CATSDSLAGATDTQYF,TGTGCCACCAGTGATTCACTAGCGGGGGCCACAGATACGCAGTATTTT
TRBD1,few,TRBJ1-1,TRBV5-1,CASRRTGQSNTEAFF,TGCGCCAGCCGAAGGACAGGGCAATCGAACACTGAAGCTTTCTTT
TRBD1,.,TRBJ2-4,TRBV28,CASRDFRTGGKNIQYF,TGTGCCAGCAGGGACTTCAGGACAGGAGGTAAAAACATTCAGTACTTC
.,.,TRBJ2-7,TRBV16,CASSHRGGLDYEQYF,TGTGCCAGCAGCCATAGAGGGGGTCTCGACTACGAGCAGTACTTC
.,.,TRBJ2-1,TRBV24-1,CATSDPGGNYNEQFF,TGTGCCACCAGTGATCCAGGAGGGAACTACAATGAGCAGTTCTTC
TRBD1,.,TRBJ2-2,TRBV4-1,CASSPQGQGNTGELFF,TGCGCCAGCAGCCCACAGGGACAGGGTAACACCGGGGAGCTGTTTTTT
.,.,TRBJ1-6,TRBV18,CASSPPGLYGDSPLHF,TGTGCCAGCTCACCTCCCGGACTTTATGGTGATTCACCCCTCCACTTT
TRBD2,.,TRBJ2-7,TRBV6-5,CASSPWLAGTYEQYF,TGTGCCAGCAGTCCTTGGCTAGCGGGAACCTACGAGCAGTACTTC
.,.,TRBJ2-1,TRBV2,CASLSSGSREQFF,TGTGCCAGCCTCTCCTCGGGAAGTCGTGAGCAGTTCTTC
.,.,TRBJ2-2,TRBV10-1,CASSDYSLNTGELFF,TGCGCCAGCAGTGACTACAGCCTAAACACCGGGGAGCTGTTTTTT
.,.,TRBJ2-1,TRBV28,CASIEGGQIYNEQFF,TGTGCCAGCATTGAGGGGGGGCAAATTTACAATGAGCAGTTCTTC
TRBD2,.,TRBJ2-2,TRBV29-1,CSVVPSGTGELFF,TGCAGCGTTGTGCCTAGCGGCACCGGGGAGCTGTTTTTT
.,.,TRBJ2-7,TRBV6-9,CASSSGSYEQYF,TGTGCCAGCTCGAGCGGTTCCTACGAGCAGTACTTC
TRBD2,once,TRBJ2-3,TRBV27,CASSLGGLVSTDTQYF,TGTGCCAGCAGCTTAGGGGGACTAGTCAGCACAGATACGCAGTATTTT
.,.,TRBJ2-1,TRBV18,CASSPGGSSYNEQFF,TGTGCCAGCTCACCCGGAGGGAGCTCCTACAATGAGCAGTTCTTC
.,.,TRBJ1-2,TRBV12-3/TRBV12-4,CASRSAGYGYTF,TGTGCCAGCAGGTCGGCAGGCTATGGCTACACCTTC
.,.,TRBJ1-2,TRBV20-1,CSLGGSGYTF,TGCAGCCTGGGGGGTAGCGGCTACACCTTC
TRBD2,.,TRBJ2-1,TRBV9,CASSVGTRYNEQFF,TGTGCCAGCAGCGTAGGGACTAGATACAATGAGCAGTTCTTC
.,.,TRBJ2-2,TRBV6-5,CASKLARTNTGELFF,TGTGCCAGCAAGCTGGCTAGGACGAACACCGGGGAGCTGTTTTTT
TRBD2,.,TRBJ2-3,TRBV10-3,CAISALAGEGTDTQYF,TGTGCCATCAGTGCACTAGCGGGAGAAGGGACAGATACGCAGTATTTT
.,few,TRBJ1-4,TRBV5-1,CASSLGGSGNEKLFF,TGCGCCAGCAGCTTAGGAGGGTCGGGGAATGAAAAACTGTTTTTT
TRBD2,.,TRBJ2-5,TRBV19,CASSRGTSGLQETQYF,TGTGCCAGTAGTAGAGGGACTAGCGGTCTCCAAGAGACCCAGTACTTC
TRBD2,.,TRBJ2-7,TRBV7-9,CASSSPGLAGYEQYF,TGTGCCAGCAGCTCACCGGGACTAGCGGGCTACGAGCAGTACTTC
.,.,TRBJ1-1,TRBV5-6,CASTWGGGTEAFF,TGTGCCAGCACCTGGGGAGGCGGCACTGAAGCTTTCTTT
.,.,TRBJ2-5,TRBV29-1,CSFTQGGETQYF,TGCAGCTTCACCCAGGGGGGAGAGACCCAGTACTTC
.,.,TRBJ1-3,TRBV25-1,CASSDAGGNTIYF,TGTGCCAGCAGTGATGCAGGAGGAAACACCATATATTTT
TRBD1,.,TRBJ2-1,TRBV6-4,CASMDRGNEQFF,TGTGCCAGCATGGACAGGGGGAATGAGCAGTTCTTC